Presented here are 7 T cell receptor beta chains from one specimen sequenced in a study of early T cells in non-severe SARS-CoV-2 infection. TCRdb reprocessed the 5' RACE reads via MiXCR and lists one record per CDR3 protein. This sample yields about 66,000 distinct CDR3 sequences, of which around 18% are seen a single time; 8.9% belongs to the top ten. This specimen was whole blood, taken at baseline. The receptors stem from an adult who was a healthcare worker with PCR-confirmed SARS-CoV-2 infection or an uninfected control (not recorded which).

This clonotype was observed a few times. The chain uses TRBV11-2 and TRBJ2-7; D gene unclear. The CDR3 spans 16 residues. The V and J ends lost 0 bases and 2 bases respectively, with 14 bases between them. Germline lookup yields CDR1 SGHAT and CDR2 FQNNGV. The CDR3 loop is CASSLDGPHRTYEQYF. The CDR3 bases are TGTGCCAGCAGCTTAGATGGCCCCCATAGGACCTACGAGCAGTACTTC.

In its sample, this clonotype was seen many times. The V and J genes are TRBV3-1 and TRBJ2-1; the D gene is possibly TRBD2 (5 bases). V was trimmed by 0 bases and J by 12 bases, leaving 15 bases between them. The CDR3 loop spans 14 amino acids. The germline V gene encodes CDR1 LGHDT and CDR2 YNNKEL (reference sequence). The CDR3 reads CASSQEGDNEGQFF. The CDR3 DNA reads TGTGCCAGCAGCCAAGAGGGAGACAATGAAGGGCAGTTCTTC.

In its sample, this clonotype was seen a few times. The chain has TRBV20-1 and TRBJ2-7, with 11 bases matching TRBD2. Germline-derived CDR1 and CDR2 are DFQATT and SNEGSKA (reference sequence). The CDR3 length is 15 residues. V dropped 0 bases and J dropped 3; count of bases not matched to a gene: 4. The CDR3 here is CSARDLAGGNYEQYF. In nucleotides, the CDR3 is TGCAGTGCTAGAGATCTAGCGGGGGGTAACTACGAGCAGTACTTC.

The chain couples TRBV7-8 to TRBJ1-6, with 9 bases identical to TRBD1. Per the germline V gene, CDR1 is SGHVS and CDR2 is FQNEAQ. The CDR3 is 15 amino acids. Trimming removed 6 bases from V and 6 bases from J; junction bases left unmatched: 6. The CDR3 spells CASRSQGAVNSPLHF. The CDR3 nucleotides are TGTGCCAGCAGATCACAGGGGGCGGTTAATTCACCCCTCCACTTT.

This chain connects TRBV12-3 or TRBV12-4 to TRBJ2-1, with D possibly being TRBD1 (7 bases). V was shortened by 1 base and J by 9 bases, with 13 bases between the two germline ends. This CDR3 contains 14 residues. The DNA for the CDR3 is TGTGCCAGCAGTTTAGGGGCCAGGGGGGCTGAGCAGTTCTTC. It yields the protein CASSLGARGAEQFF.

The chain is built from TRBV29-1 and TRBJ2-7; D is possibly TRBD1 (6 bases). The CDR3 is 14 residues long. The V gene lost 6 bases and the J gene lost 2 bases, with 17 bases spanning the gap. In germline, CDR1 is SQVTM, CDR2 ANQGSEA. The CDR3 DNA reads as TGCAGCGTCTCTCCGACAGGAAGCCCCTACGAGCAGTACTTC. Its translation is CSVSPTGSPYEQYF.

The V and J genes are TRBV5-5 and TRBJ2-6, with TRBD2 matching over 9 bases. The CDR3 sequence is 15 residues long. The junction had 1 base not matched to a gene; V was cut back by 4 bases and J by 2 bases. Per germline, CDR1 SGHKS and CDR2 YYEKEE (reference sequence). In nucleotides, the CDR3 is TGTGCCAGCAGCAGACTAGCGGCTGGGGCCAACGTCCTGACTTTC. Translated, it gives CASSRLAAGANVLTF.